This T cell receptor (beta chain) was documented in a study of long-term antiretroviral therapy in people with HIV (dated by TCRdb to 2022 to 2024). Study-wide context: The earliest samples were collected approximately a decade before the 2015 WHO recommendation for immediate ART, a period when ART was typically delayed until CD4 counts fell. A retrospective serial study tested whether ART initiation and durable HIV suppression were associated with changes in peripheral blood TRB repertoire composition and diversity. A total of over 150 cryopreserved PBMC samples came from around 30 adults with confirmed HIV infection and were collected serially over a mean of about six years (range 1-12). Of the approximately 30 participants with HIV, more than 10 were female. No cross-contamination during QIAcube processing was seen in test extractions of a monoclonal T-cell line run alongside 30 to 35 polyclonal samples. The study at large found these results: Compared with controls, HIV repertoires had narrower CDR3 length ranges, and the network structure pointed to an antigen-experienced repertoire that shifted only slightly toward naive after ART. Because pre-ART samples had limited cell numbers, unsorted PBMC were profiled rather than sorted CD4+ and CD8+ T cells. Starting ART was linked to a significant rise in TRB diversity, yet even with long-term ART the diversity remained significantly lower than in transplant donor controls. Because PBMC availability was limited, only the TCR beta chain was sequenced, with no alpha chain pairing. Samples dated from the mid-2000s to the late 2010s, and the ART regimens used may be less effective than current ones. Expanded TRB clones identified before ART initiation dominated the repertoire at all time points, although this dominance fluctuated and declined in many PLHIV after ART. Inferences about post-ART repertoire changes were limited because no data were available on ART adherence, viral resistance or therapy changes.

The immunoSEQ hsTCRB v3.0 assay was used at survey level resolution to sequence the TRB variable region. The target sequencing depth for TRB was roughly 40,000-55,000 T-cell genomes per sample. An Illumina MiSeq with a v3 150-cycle kit was used to sequence the pooled TRB libraries. Processing in the source paper ran as follows. Repertoire analysis ran in R within a reproducible Nextflow workflow covering QC, data transformation and analysis. LymphoSeq2, an R package for AIRR-Seq data exploration, was used to implement custom analyses. Several samples yielding fewer than 5000 total TRB sequences were excluded, leaving 188 analyzed HIV repertoires. Among the approximately 190 retained HIV repertoires, more than 55 were collected before ART initiation and around 130 after ART initiation. Repertoires were downsampled to 5000 TRB nucleotide sequences, with summary statistics averaged over 100 downsampling iterations. The analysis kept only TRB sequences whose CDR3 regions were at least seven amino acids long. Two measures captured diversity: a Shannon entropy-derived clonality score and the Gini coefficient. In the repertoire networks, any two of the top 5000 CDR3 amino acid sequences were linked whenever the two sequences differed by an edit distance of one. GLIPH2 predicted antigen specificity groups and MHC restriction for TRB CDR3 amino acid sequences. To flag known CMV, EBV, HIV or tissue antigen associations, CDR3 amino acid sequences were matched against VDJdb and McPAS-TCR. Pre-ART, post-ART and control groups were compared with Wilcoxon signed-rank tests and Holm-Bonferroni correction. This immuneACCESS table, as held by TCRdb, lists in-frame sequences with V and J called but not all clones. Of the missing ones, under half trace to an unresolved V gene in checked studies; the others have no known cause. Clone size and V and J calls were adopted from that table, with D and trimming inferred from the DNA. The sample table records just over 35,000 clones; more than 65% of these occur just once. The ten largest clones represent approximately 6.2% of the sample.

As concerns this clone: The specificity of this receptor is unknown. No quality values exist for individual bases; no much larger clone is one base distant.

Participants were included only if at least one PBMC sample before ART initiation and at least two post-ART samples were available. Treatment was received in the United States of America by all participants with HIV. Cryopreserved samples of about 1-10 million PBMC were thawed and washed before DNA extraction. At the time of the earliest PBMC sample, participants with HIV were aged between about 20 and 54 years. Each participant contributed PBMC samples from 1-4 timepoints before ART initiation and 2-8 timepoints after ART initiation, with a median of 7 samples. For every participant, serial HIV viral load, CD4+ T-cell count, ART history and demographic data were obtained. Genomic DNA was extracted from unsorted PBMC with a Qiagen kit on a QIAcube, with processing performed in batches of 12 samples. From cysteine to phenylalanine, the CDR3 is 11 amino acids long. The sequence is cut down to CDR3 DNA, 33 bases in frame from base 1. V sheds 6 bases and J sheds 0 bases, leaving 3 bases between their ends. Per the germline V gene, SNHLY is the CDR1 and FYNNEI is the CDR2.

The receptor's source is a man between 18 and 35 years old with HIV. The chain is encoded by TRBV2 joined to TRBJ2-7, with the identity of the D gene unclear. This material consisted of unsorted PBMCs, taken 0.6 years after starting antiretroviral therapy. The CDR3 here reads CASSLSYEQYF. The base sequence is TGTGCCAGCAGCCTCTCCTACGAGCAGTACTTC.